The text below deals with one TCR beta chain. Assay: immunoSEQ multiplex PCR; the TCRdb copy retains only in-frame clones and omits some. The sample lists 40,000 to 50,000 clones; approximately 78% were seen once. Germline loops: CDR1 MNHNY, CDR2 SVGAGI (reference sequence). Trimming at V came to 5 bases and at J to 3 bases, leaving 7 bases not matched to a gene. The CDR3 runs to 15 residues. This sample was taken from a study of radiotherapy plus CTLA-4 blockade in lung cancer. Study as a whole: Disease control reached 30% to 35%, with objective responses in under 20%.

People whose metastatic non-small-cell lung cancer was chemo-refractory got focal radiation along with CTLA-4 blockade by ipilimumab. The sample in question was peripheral blood, obtained from a patient treated with radiotherapy plus ipilimumab. The clonotype was recovered from a human donor with non-small cell lung cancer who had stable disease on radiotherapy plus ipilimumab. The gene calls are TRBV6-6 and TRBJ1-5; 7 bases map to TRBD1. The CDR3 DNA reads TGTGCCAGCAGTACCGCAGGGGGAACCAATCAGCCCCAGCATTTT. This translates into CASSTAGGTNQPQHF.